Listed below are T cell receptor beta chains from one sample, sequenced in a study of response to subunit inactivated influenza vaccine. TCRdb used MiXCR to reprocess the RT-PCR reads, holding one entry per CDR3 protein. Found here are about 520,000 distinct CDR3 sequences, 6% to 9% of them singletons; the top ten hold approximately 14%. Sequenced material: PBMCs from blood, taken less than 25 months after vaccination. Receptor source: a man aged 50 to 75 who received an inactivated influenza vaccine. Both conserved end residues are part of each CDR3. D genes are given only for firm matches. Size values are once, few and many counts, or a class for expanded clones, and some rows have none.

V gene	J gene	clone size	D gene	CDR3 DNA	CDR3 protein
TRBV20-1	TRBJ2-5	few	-	TGCAGTGCTAGGGGACTCAACTTGGAGACCCAGTACTTC	CSARGLNLETQYF
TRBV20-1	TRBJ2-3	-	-	TGCAGTACCCCGTTCACAGATACGCAGTATTTT	CSTPFTDTQYF
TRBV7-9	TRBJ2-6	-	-	TGTGCCAGCAACTTAGTCAGGGGTTCTGGGGCCAACGTCCTGACTTTC	CASNLVRGSGANVLTF
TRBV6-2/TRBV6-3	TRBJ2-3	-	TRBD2	TGTGCCAGCAGTTTCCCCTTAGCGGGGGGGCCGTCAGATACGCAGTATTTT	CASSFPLAGGPSDTQYF
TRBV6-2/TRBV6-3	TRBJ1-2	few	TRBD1	TGTGCCAGCAACAAGGACAGGAGTTATGGCTACACCTTC	CASNKDRSYGYTF
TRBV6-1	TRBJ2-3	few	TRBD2	TGTGCCAGCAGAGGGGCGGGGGAAGATACGCAGTATTTT	CASRGAGEDTQYF
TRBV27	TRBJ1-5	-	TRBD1	TGTGCCAGCAGTACAGGGGTATTCAATCAGCCCCAGCATTTT	CASSTGVFNQPQHF
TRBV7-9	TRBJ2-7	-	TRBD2	TGTGCCAGCAGCACAAAACTAGCGGGAGGATTCTACGAGCAGTACTTC	CASSTKLAGGFYEQYF
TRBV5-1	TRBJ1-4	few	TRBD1	TGCGCCAGCAGCGCGGACAGGGGGCTTGAAAAACTGTTTTTT	CASSADRGLEKLFF
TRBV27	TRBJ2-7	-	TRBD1	TGTGCCAGCAGTTTAAAACAGGGGGTAAGCTCCTACGAGCAGTACTTC	CASSLKQGVSSYEQYF
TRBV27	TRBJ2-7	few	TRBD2	TGTGCCAGCAGTTCGAGACTAGCGGGAGTTCGCGAGCAGTACTTC	CASSSRLAGVREQYF
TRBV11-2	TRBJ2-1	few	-	TGTGCCAGCAGCAACGCGCGGAGCTCCTACAATGAGCAGTTCTTC	CASSNARSSYNEQFF
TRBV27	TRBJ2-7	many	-	TGTGCCAGCAGTTTATTCGCCTCTCCCTACGAGCAGTACTTC	CASSLFASPYEQYF
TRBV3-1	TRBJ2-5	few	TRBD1	TGTGCCAGCAGCCAAACGGGACAGGGGGCGAAAGAGACCCAGTACTTC	CASSQTGQGAKETQYF
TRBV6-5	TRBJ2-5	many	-	TGTGCCAGCAGCATCAGGGTTGAGGAGACCCAGTACTTC	CASSIRVEETQYF
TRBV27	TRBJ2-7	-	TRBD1	TGTGCCAGCAGGTCGGACAGGGCCGATTACGAGCAGTACTTC	CASRSDRADYEQYF
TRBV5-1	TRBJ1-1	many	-	TGCGCCAGCAGCCTTGAAGGACGGGGGAACACTGAAGCTTTCTTT	CASSLEGRGNTEAFF
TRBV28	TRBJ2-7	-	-	TGTGCCAGCAGTTTTGGGCAACTCTACGAGCAGTACTTC	CASSFGQLYEQYF
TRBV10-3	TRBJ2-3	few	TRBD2	TGTGCCATCAGTCCCGGACTAGGGATTGGCACAGATACGCAGTATTTT	CAISPGLGIGTDTQYF
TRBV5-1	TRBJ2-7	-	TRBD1	TGCGCCAGCAGCACCGGACAGGCGGGCGAGCAGTACTTC	CASSTGQAGEQYF
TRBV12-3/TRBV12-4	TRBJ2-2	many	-	TGTGCCAGCAGTTTTTCTCAGGAGAACACCGGGGAGCTGTTTTTT	CASSFSQENTGELFF
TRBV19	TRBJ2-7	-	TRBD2	TGTGCCAGTAGTATTAGACTAGCGGGAGCGGTGGACGAGCAGTACTTC	CASSIRLAGAVDEQYF
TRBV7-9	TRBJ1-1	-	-	TGTGCCAGCAGCGCCCGGGACACTAACACTGAAGCTTTCTTT	CASSARDTNTEAFF
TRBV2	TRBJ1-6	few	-	TGTGCCAGCAGTGAGAGCAGGGGCCGGAATTCACCCCTCCACTTT	CASSESRGRNSPLHF
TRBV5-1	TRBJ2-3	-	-	TGCGCCAGCAGCTTGATGCAGGGGTCGGGGGATACGCAGTATTTT	CASSLMQGSGDTQYF
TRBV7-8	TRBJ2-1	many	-	TGTGCCAGCAGTAAGACCGGGACCCCCGGAAATGAGCAGTTCTTC	CASSKTGTPGNEQFF
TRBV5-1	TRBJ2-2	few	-	TGCGCCAGCAGCTTAATCGGCGTGAACACCGGGGAGCTGTTTTTT	CASSLIGVNTGELFF
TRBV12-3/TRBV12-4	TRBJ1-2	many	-	TGTGCCAGCAGCCCCGGGGGGTATGGCTACACCTTC	CASSPGGYGYTF
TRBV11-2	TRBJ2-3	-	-	TGTGCCAGCAGCCTACAGAGAAACACAGATACGCAGTATTTT	CASSLQRNTDTQYF
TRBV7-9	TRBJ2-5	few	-	TGTGCCAGCAGCTTACATGGTGGCGATCTAAGAAAGACCCAGTACTTC	CASSLHGGDLRKTQYF
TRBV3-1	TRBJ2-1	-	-	TGTGCCAGCAGCCCCCGGGTTATCTACAATGAGCAGTTCTTC	CASSPRVIYNEQFF
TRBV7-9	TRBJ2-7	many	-	TGTGCCAGCAGCTTCGGCAGGAGTAGCTCCTACGAGCAGTACTTC	CASSFGRSSSYEQYF
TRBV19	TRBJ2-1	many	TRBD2	TGTGCCAGTAGATCTAGCGGGGGGGCCTACAATGAGCAGTTCTTC	CASRSSGGAYNEQFF
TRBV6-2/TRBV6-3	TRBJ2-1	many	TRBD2	TGTGCCAGCACCCTGACTAGCGGGAGGTTCCTCTACAATGAGCAGTTCTTC	CASTLTSGRFLYNEQFF
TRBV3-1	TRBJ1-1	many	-	TGTGCCAGCAGCCCACATGGGAACACTGAAGCTTTCTTT	CASSPHGNTEAFF
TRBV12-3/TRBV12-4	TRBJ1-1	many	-	TGTGCCAGCAGTTTGAGGGGAACGAACACTGAAGCTTTCTTT	CASSLRGTNTEAFF
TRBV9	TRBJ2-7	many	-	TGTGCCAGCAGCGTAGGTACGGGGGAGCAGTACTTC	CASSVGTGEQYF
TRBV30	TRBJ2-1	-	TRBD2	TGTGCCTGGAGTGCCGGGACTAGCCCCGGAATGAATGAGCAGTCCTTC	CAWSAGTSPGMNEQSF
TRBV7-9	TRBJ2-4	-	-	TGTGCCAGCAGCTTAGAAGCGGGCGTAGCCAAAAACATTCAGTACTTC	CASSLEAGVAKNIQYF
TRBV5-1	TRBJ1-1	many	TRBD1	TGCGCCAGCAGCGACCGGGACAGGGACAAAGCTTTCTTT	CASSDRDRDKAFF
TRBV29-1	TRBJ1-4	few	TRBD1	TGCAGCGTTCTTCTCGGGACAGGGGGTGAAAAACTGTTTTTT	CSVLLGTGGEKLFF
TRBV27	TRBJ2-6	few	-	TGTGCCAGCAGACGGAACTCTGGGGCCAACGTCCTGACTTTC	CASRRNSGANVLTF
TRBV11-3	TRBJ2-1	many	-	TGTGCCAGCAGCTTAGGGAATTCGGACAATGAGCAGTTCTTC	CASSLGNSDNEQFF
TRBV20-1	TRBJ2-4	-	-	TGCAGTGCTAGAGATAGGATGGACCTAGCCAAAAACATTCAGTACTTC	CSARDRMDLAKNIQYF
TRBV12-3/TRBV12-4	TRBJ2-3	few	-	TGTGCCAGCAGTCCGGGACTTCTTGATACGCAGTATTTT	CASSPGLLDTQYF
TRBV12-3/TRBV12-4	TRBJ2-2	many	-	TGTGCCAGCAGTTTGACGAGTGGGGCTAGCGTTATTGGGGAGCTGTTTTTT	CASSLTSGASVIGELFF
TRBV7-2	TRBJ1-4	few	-	TGTGCCAGCAGCTTACCAGGGTACGGTGAAAAACTGTTTTTT	CASSLPGYGEKLFF
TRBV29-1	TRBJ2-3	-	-	TGCAGCGTTGTGGTGGAGTCGGGTAGCACAGATACGCAGTATTTT	CSVVVESGSTDTQYF
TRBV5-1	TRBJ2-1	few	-	TGCGCCAGCAGCCCTTTCGGGCTCCTTGAGGATGAGCAGTTCTTC	CASSPFGLLEDEQFF
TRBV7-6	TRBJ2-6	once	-	TGTGCCAGCAGCCCCAACGGGGGAACCTCTGGGGCCAACGTCCTGACTTTC	CASSPNGGTSGANVLTF
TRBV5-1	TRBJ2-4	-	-	TGCGCCAGCAGCTTGGACTTAGTAAGCAAAAACATTCAGTACTTC	CASSLDLVSKNIQYF
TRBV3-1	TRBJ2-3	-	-	TGTGCCAGCAGCCATCGAGATACGCAGTATTTT	CASSHRDTQYF
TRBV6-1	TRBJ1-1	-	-	TGTGCCACCCAGACAGCGCTGAACACTGAAGCTTTCTTT	CATQTALNTEAFF
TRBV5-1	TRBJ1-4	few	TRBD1	TGCGCCAGCACAATGACAGGGGGAAATGAAAAACTGTTTTTT	CASTMTGGNEKLFF